The present T cell receptor (beta chain) was sequenced within a study of cytomegalovirus exposure and HLA in healthy donors. This CDR3 has 14 residues. CDR1 is SNHLY and CDR2 is FYNNEI in the germline V gene. V gave up 3 bases and J gave up 1 base, with 7 bases separating them. Study findings and constraints: TCR beta V- and J-gene trimming was later associated with a missense DCLRE1C variant. A likely sequencing artifact accounted for one observed cluster of highly shared sequence variants. Later work found that TCR association rates differed between HLA loci; DRB1 had the most and HLA-C the fewest.

Comments on this clone: What it binds is unknown.

Primers for the PCR totalled 60 Vbeta and 13 Jbeta. Assay used: immunoSEQ multiplex PCR; TCRdb lists only in-frame clones, some missing. The data contain fewer than 150,000 clones, about 78% of them singletons. This clonotype originated in a man in his fifties or sixties in good health and CMV-seronegative. The chain links TRBV2 to TRBJ2-4; weak D call: TRBD1 (6 bases). The sequenced material came from PBMCs. The DNA for the CDR3 is TGTGCCAGCAGTGATGACAGGGCCAAAAACATTCAGTACTTC. Translation: CASSDDRAKNIQYF.